The rows below give T cell receptor beta chains drawn from one sample of a study of cytomegalovirus exposure and HLA in healthy donors. Measured with immunoSEQ multiplex PCR; TCRdb has only the in-frame clones, and not every one. This table has approximately 160,000 clones, 75% to 80% appearing once. What was sequenced was PBMCs. The receptors stem from a woman in her 40s in good health and CMV-seropositive. Each CDR3 is given with its conserved first and last residue. The D gene is left open where the match is weak. Size is stated for part of the rows, as once, few or many counts, or as a class when the clone is expanded.

size,D,V,J,CDR3,DNA
once,TRBD2,TRBV25-1,TRBJ2-5,CASSEYGRYQETQYF,TGTGCCAGCAGTGAATACGGGAGGTACCAAGAGACCCAGTACTTC
NA,TRBD2,TRBV19,TRBJ2-5,CASSTLLAGEETQYF,TGTGCCAGTAGCACCCTACTAGCGGGGGAAGAGACCCAGTACTTC
NA,NA,TRBV6-1,TRBJ2-7,CASSEEGPTYEQYF,TGTGCCAGCAGTGAAGAGGGGCCGACCTACGAGCAGTACTTC
NA,NA,TRBV6-1,TRBJ1-2,CASGDRNYGYTF,TGTGCCAGCGGCGACAGGAACTATGGCTACACCTTC
NA,NA,TRBV6-5,TRBJ1-3,CASSHRTVSGNTIYF,TGTGCCAGCAGCCATCGGACAGTCTCTGGAAACACCATATATTTT
NA,NA,TRBV6-1,TRBJ1-3,CASSGALNSGNTIYF,TGTGCCAGCAGTGGGGCGCTCAACTCTGGAAACACCATATATTTT
NA,NA,TRBV27,TRBJ2-7,CAPRTREAYEQYF,TGTGCCCCCCGGACGAGGGAGGCCTACGAGCAGTACTTC
once,NA,TRBV9,TRBJ1-2,CASSVGGSYGYTF,TGTGCCAGCAGCGTAGGAGGGTCGTATGGCTACACCTTC
NA,NA,TRBV2,TRBJ1-6,CASSRTDSYNSPLHF,TGTGCCAGCAGTCGGACAGACTCCTATAATTCACCCCTCCACTTT
NA,TRBD1,TRBV19,TRBJ2-1,CASSFWTGGMGNEQFF,TGTGCCAGTAGTTTTTGGACAGGGGGCATGGGGAATGAGCAGTTCTTC
NA,NA,TRBV27,TRBJ1-1,CASSFGTTNTEAFF,TGTGCCAGCAGTTTCGGGACAACGAACACTGAAGCTTTCTTT
NA,NA,TRBV7-7,TRBJ2-5,CASSLNPGKGETQYF,TGTGCCAGCAGCTTAAATCCAGGGAAAGGGGAGACCCAGTACTTC
NA,TRBD1,TRBV6-5,TRBJ1-2,CASSYSGTGGGNGYTF,TGTGCCAGCAGTTACTCCGGGACAGGGGGTGGAAATGGCTACACCTTC
NA,NA,TRBV19,TRBJ1-5,CASSSGRNQPQHF,TGTGCCAGTAGTTCAGGGCGAAATCAGCCCCAGCATTTT
NA,NA,TRBV18,TRBJ2-1,CASSPPEASYNEQFF,TGTGCCAGCTCACCACCTGAGGCCTCCTACAATGAGCAGTTCTTC
NA,TRBD1,TRBV7-9,TRBJ2-1,CASSLGTGDNEQFF,TGTGCCAGCAGCTTAGGGACAGGGGACAATGAGCAGTTCTTC
NA,NA,TRBV2,TRBJ1-1,CASITGGRNTEAFF,TGTGCCAGCATCACGGGAGGCAGGAACACTGAAGCTTTCTTT
NA,TRBD2,TRBV6-1,TRBJ2-5,CASTRLAGETQYF,TGTGCCAGCACCCGACTAGCTGGCGAGACCCAGTACTTC
once,NA,TRBV4-3,TRBJ2-5,CASSHARQAGQETQYF,TGCGCCAGCAGCCATGCCAGGCAGGCTGGCCAAGAGACCCAGTACTTC
once,NA,TRBV30,TRBJ1-3,CAWTGGAYSGNTIYF,TGTGCCTGGACCGGTGGAGCCTACTCTGGAAACACCATATATTTT
NA,TRBD1,TRBV4-2,TRBJ1-5,CASSQDGTGGNQPQHF,TGTGCCAGCAGCCAAGATGGGACAGGGGGCAATCAGCCCCAGCATTTT
few,TRBD1,TRBV28,TRBJ2-7,CASSIPRGQAHEQYF,TGTGCCAGCAGTATCCCCCGTGGACAGGCCCACGAGCAGTACTTC
NA,NA,TRBV7-8,TRBJ2-7,CASSDQRRGSYEQYF,TGTGCCAGCAGCGACCAACGCAGGGGCTCCTACGAGCAGTACTTC
NA,NA,TRBV10-3,TRBJ2-5,CAIRSDGSRETQYF,TGTGCCATCCGTTCTGACGGGTCTCGAGAGACCCAGTACTTC
NA,NA,TRBV29-1,TRBJ1-6,CSVLTASNSPLHF,TGCAGCGTACTGACAGCGAGCAATTCACCCCTCCACTTT
NA,TRBD2,TRBV5-1,TRBJ2-7,CASSYQAGGINEQYF,TGCGCCAGCAGCTACCAAGCGGGGGGGATCAACGAGCAGTACTTC
NA,NA,TRBV28,TRBJ2-5,CASSFSGTKETQYF,TGTGCCAGCAGTTTCTCCGGGACAAAAGAGACCCAGTACTTC
few,NA,TRBV5-1,TRBJ1-1,CASSIGRGQGNTEAFF,TGCGCCAGCAGCATTGGGAGGGGCCAGGGTAACACTGAAGCTTTCTTT
NA,TRBD1,TRBV2,TRBJ1-5,CASSLEDRENQPQHF,TGTGCCAGCAGTCTAGAGGACAGGGAGAATCAGCCCCAGCATTTT
NA,TRBD1,TRBV2,TRBJ1-2,CASSEGQGYGYTF,TGTGCCAGCAGTGAAGGACAGGGCTATGGCTACACCTTC
NA,TRBD2,TRBV19,TRBJ2-1,CASSKLAGGPYNEQFF,TGTGCCAGTAGCAAACTAGCGGGGGGGCCTTACAATGAGCAGTTCTTC
NA,NA,TRBV19,TRBJ2-2,CASSIMEGRIDTGELFF,TGTGCCAGTAGTATAATGGAGGGGCGCATCGACACCGGGGAGCTGTTTTTT
once,NA,TRBV5-6,TRBJ1-2,CASSFGAVNYGYTF,TGTGCCAGCAGCTTTGGGGCAGTCAACTATGGCTACACCTTC
once,TRBD1,TRBV18,TRBJ1-2,CASSQTGANSYGYTF,TGTGCCAGCTCACAGACAGGGGCGAATTCCTATGGCTACACCTTC
NA,TRBD1,TRBV5-1,TRBJ1-2,CASSLGTGSYGYTF,TGCGCCAGCAGCTTGGGGACAGGGAGCTATGGCTACACCTTC
NA,TRBD1,TRBV7-9,TRBJ1-1,CASSSLAGQGLRNTEAFF,TGTGCCAGCAGCTCCCTAGCGGGACAGGGGTTGCGGAACACTGAAGCTTTCTTT
NA,NA,TRBV19,TRBJ1-2,CASTLQGSDGYTF,TGTGCCAGTACCCTACAGGGTTCGGATGGCTACACCTTC
NA,TRBD2,TRBV6-5,TRBJ2-3,CASTGPGGDTQYF,TGTGCCAGCACCGGACCGGGGGGAGATACGCAGTATTTT
few,NA,TRBV20-1,TRBJ1-2,CSVSGIYGYTF,TGCAGTGTGTCGGGAATCTATGGCTACACCTTC
NA,TRBD2,TRBV5-4,TRBJ2-5,CASSWNSGGEETQYF,TGTGCCAGCAGCTGGAATAGCGGGGGGGAAGAGACCCAGTACTTC
NA,TRBD1,TRBV25-1,TRBJ2-5,CASSGDRGIGTQYF,TGTGCCAGCAGTGGCGACAGGGGGATTGGGACCCAGTACTTC
NA,NA,TRBV7-2,TRBJ1-1,CASTLGGLRAFF,TGTGCCAGCACATTGGGGGGATTGAGGGCTTTCTTT
NA,TRBD2,TRBV11-2,TRBJ2-5,CASSAGLAVQETQYF,TGTGCCAGCAGCGCGGGACTAGCGGTTCAAGAGACCCAGTACTTC
NA,TRBD1,TRBV7-9,TRBJ1-1,CASSKGQGEKAFF,TGTGCCAGCAGCAAGGGACAGGGGGAGAAAGCTTTCTTT
NA,NA,TRBV6-5,TRBJ1-1,CASSSPRTDPEAFF,TGTGCCAGCAGTTCCCCAAGGACAGATCCTGAAGCTTTCTTT
NA,TRBD2,TRBV7-2,TRBJ2-3,CASSSRTSAYTDTQYF,TGTGCCAGCAGCTCTAGGACTAGTGCATACACAGATACGCAGTATTTT